The subject of this entry is one TCR beta chain. What it binds is unknown. The data belong to a study of post-analysis software for immune sequencing data. Study outcomes and limitations: Higher frequency in patients than in controls was seen for roughly five TRBV segments, with TRBV5-6, TRBV5-1 and TRBV20-1 among them.

The V end lost 6 bases, the J end lost 6 bases, and 19 bases lay between the germline ends. This CDR3 comprises 15 residues. Unique-molecular-identifier-tagged TCR beta cDNA libraries were used. Input populations of roughly 0.95 to 10 million T cells gave rise to 500,000 to 600,000 cDNA molecules. MiXCR, applied by TCRdb to the PCR reads, yields one record per CDR3 protein. Of 380,000 or so distinct CDR3 sequences listed, around 33% are singletons. The chain recombines TRBV12-3 or TRBV12-4 with TRBJ2-3; D unclear. The sample consisted of blood. The receptor was isolated from a girl under 18 with multiple sclerosis. CDR3 nucleotides: TGTGCCAGCAGCCCTCTCGGACCTCCCCAGGATACGCAGTATTTT. The encoded protein is CASSPLGPPQDTQYF.